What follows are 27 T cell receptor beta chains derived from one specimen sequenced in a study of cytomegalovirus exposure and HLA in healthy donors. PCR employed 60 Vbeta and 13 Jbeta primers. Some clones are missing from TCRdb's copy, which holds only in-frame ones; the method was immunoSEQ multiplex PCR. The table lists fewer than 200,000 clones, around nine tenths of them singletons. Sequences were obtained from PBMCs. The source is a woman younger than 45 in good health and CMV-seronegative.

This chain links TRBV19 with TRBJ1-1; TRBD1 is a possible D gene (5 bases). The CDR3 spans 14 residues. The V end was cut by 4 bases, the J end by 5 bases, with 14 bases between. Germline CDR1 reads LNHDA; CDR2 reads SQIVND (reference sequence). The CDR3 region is CASSSPTGGTEAFF. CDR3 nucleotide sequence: TGTGCCAGTAGTAGCCCAACGGGGGGTACTGAAGCTTTCTTT.

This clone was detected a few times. The CDR3 nucleotides are TGCGCCAGCAGCCGGGACACTGCAGCTGGAAACACCATATATTTT. Protein sequence: CASSRDTAAGNTIYF. The V gene is TRBV4-1, the J gene TRBJ1-3; TRBD1 is a possible D gene (6 bases). V was shortened by 4 bases and J by 2 bases, with 12 bases between the two germline ends. This CDR3 region has 15 residues. Germline CDR1 reads MGHRA; CDR2 reads YSYEKL.

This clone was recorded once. This CDR3 reads CASSGPGLYEQYF. The CDR3, as DNA: TGCGCCAGCAGTGGGCCTGGCCTTTACGAGCAGTACTTC. This chain joins TRBV10-1 and TRBJ2-7; no clear D. From germline, CDR1 is WNHNN and CDR2 SYGVQD (reference sequence). Trimming removed 4 bases at V and 4 bases at J, with 11 bases between. The CDR3 runs 13 residues.

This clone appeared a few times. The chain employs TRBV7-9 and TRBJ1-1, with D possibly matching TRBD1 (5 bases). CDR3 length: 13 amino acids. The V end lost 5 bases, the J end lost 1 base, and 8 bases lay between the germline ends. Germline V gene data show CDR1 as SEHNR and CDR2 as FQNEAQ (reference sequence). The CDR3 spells CASSETANTEAFF. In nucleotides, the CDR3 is TGTGCCAGCAGCGAGACAGCGAACACTGAAGCTTTCTTT.

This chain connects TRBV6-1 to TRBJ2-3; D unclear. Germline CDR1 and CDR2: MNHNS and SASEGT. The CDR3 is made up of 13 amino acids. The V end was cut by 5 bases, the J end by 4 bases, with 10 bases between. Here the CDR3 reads CASSRAPADTQYF. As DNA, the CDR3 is TGTGCCAGCAGTCGCGCCCCGGCAGATACGCAGTATTTT.

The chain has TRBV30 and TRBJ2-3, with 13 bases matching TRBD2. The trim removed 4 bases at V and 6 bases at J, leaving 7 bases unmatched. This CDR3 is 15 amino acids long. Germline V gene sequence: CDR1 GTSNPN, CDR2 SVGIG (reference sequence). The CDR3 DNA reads TGTGCCTGGACGGGAGGACTAGCGGGAGCGGATACGCAGTATTTT. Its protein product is CAWTGGLAGADTQYF.

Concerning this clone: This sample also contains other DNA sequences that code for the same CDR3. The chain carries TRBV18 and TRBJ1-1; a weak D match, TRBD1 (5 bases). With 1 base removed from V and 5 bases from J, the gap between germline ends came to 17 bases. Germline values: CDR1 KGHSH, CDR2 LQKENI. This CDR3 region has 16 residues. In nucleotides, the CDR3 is TGTGCCAGCTCACCACTTTCCGTCCAGGAGGGGACTGAAGCTTTCTTT. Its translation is CASSPLSVQEGTEAFF. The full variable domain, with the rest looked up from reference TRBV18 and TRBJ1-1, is NAGVMQNPRHLVRRRGQEARLRCSPMKGHSHVYWYRQLPEEGLKFMVYLQKENIIDESGMPKERFSAEFPKEGPSILRIQQVVRGDSAAYFCASSPLSVQEGTEAFFGQGTRLTVV.

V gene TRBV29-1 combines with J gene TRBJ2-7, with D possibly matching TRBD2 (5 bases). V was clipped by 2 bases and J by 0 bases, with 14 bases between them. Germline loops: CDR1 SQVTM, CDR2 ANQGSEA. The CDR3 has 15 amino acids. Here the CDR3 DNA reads TGCAGCGTTGAACGCGGACGGGGTTCCTCCTACGAGCAGTACTTC. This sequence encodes CSVERGRGSSYEQYF.

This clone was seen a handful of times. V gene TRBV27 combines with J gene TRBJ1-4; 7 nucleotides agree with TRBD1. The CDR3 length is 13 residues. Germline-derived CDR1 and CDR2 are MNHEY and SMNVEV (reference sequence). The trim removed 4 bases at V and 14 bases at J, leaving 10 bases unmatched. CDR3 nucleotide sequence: TGTGCCAGCAGTTCCATAACAGGGGCGGTTCTGTTTTTT. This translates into CASSSITGAVLFF.

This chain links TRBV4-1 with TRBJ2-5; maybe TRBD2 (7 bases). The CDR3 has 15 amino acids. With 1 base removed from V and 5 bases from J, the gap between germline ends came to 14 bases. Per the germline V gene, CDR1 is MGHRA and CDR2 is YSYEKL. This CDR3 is CASSQVGGGVETQYF. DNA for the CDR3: TGCGCCAGCAGCCAAGTCGGAGGGGGGGTGGAGACCCAGTACTTC.

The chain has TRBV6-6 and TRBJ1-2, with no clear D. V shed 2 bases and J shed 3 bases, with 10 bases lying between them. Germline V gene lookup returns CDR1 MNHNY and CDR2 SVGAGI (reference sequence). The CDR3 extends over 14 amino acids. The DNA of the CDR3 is TGTGCCAGCAGTTACGGGCGGGCTGACTATGGCTACACCTTC. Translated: CASSYGRADYGYTF.

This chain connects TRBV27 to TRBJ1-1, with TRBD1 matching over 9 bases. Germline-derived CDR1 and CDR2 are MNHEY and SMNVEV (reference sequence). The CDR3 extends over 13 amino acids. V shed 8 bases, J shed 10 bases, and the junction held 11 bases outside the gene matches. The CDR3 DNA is TGTGCCAGCTTCTACGCGGGACAGGGTACAGCTTTCTTT. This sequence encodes CASFYAGQGTAFF.

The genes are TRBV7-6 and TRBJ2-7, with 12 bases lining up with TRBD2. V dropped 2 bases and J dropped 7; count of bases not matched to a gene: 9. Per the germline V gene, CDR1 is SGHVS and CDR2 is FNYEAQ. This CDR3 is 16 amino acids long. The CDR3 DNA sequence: TGTGCCAGCAGCTTAAGGGAGACTAGCGGGAGAGGGGAGCAGTACTTC. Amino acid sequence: CASSLRETSGRGEQYF.

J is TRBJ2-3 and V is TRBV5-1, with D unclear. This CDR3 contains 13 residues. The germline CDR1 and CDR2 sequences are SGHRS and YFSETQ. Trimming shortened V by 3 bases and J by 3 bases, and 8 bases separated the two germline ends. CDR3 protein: CASSSGETDTQYF. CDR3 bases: TGCGCCAGCAGCTCCGGAGAGACAGATACGCAGTATTTT.

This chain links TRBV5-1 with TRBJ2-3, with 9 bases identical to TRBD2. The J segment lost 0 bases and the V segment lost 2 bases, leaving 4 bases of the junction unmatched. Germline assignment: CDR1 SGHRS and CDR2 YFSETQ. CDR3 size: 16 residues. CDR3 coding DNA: TGCGCCAGCAGCTTTAGCGGGGGAGTTAGCACAGATACGCAGTATTTT. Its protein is CASSFSGGVSTDTQYF.

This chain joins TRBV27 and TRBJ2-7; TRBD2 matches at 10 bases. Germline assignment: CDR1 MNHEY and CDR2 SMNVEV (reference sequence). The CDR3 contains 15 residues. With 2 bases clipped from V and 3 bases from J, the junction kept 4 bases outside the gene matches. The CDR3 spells CASSLVASGSYEQYF. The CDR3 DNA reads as TGTGCCAGCAGTTTAGTGGCTAGCGGGAGCTACGAGCAGTACTTC.

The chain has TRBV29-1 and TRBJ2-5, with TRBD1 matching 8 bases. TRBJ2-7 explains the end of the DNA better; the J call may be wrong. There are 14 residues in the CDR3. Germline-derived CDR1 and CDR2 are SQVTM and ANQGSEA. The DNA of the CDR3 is TGCAGCGTTGAAGATGGGACAGGCTCCTACGAGCAGTACTTC. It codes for CSVEDGTGSYEQYF.

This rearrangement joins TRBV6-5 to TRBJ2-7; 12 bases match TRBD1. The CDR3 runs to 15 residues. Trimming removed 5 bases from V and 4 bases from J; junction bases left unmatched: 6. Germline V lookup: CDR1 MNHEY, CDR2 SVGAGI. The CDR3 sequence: CASSRDRGPQYEQYF. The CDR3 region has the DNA TGTGCCAGCAGTCGGGACAGGGGGCCACAATACGAGCAGTACTTC.

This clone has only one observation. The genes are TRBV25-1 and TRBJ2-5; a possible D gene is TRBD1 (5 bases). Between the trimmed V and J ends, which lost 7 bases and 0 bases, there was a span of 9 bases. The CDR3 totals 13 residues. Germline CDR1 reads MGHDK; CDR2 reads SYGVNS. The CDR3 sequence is CASTGANQETQYF. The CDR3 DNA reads TGTGCCAGCACTGGGGCTAACCAAGAGACCCAGTACTTC.

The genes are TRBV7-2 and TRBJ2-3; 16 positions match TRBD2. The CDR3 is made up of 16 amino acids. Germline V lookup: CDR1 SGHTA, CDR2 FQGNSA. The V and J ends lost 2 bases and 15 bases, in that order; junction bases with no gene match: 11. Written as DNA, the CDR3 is TGTGCCAGCAGCTTACCCCCCGGGACTAGCGGGGGGGCACAATATTTT. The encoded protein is CASSLPPGTSGGAQYF.

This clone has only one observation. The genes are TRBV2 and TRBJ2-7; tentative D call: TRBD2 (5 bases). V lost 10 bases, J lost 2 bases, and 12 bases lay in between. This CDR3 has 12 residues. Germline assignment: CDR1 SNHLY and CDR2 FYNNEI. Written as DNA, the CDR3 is TGTGCCACGGACGGAGGAACCTACGAGCAGTACTTC. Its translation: CATDGGTYEQYF.

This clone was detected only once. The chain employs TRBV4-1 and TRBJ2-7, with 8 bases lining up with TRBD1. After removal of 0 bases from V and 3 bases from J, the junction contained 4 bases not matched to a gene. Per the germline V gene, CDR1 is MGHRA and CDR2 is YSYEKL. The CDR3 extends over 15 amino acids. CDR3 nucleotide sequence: TGCGCCAGCAGCCAAGAGGGAGACAGGGGCTACGAGCAGTACTTC. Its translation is CASSQEGDRGYEQYF.

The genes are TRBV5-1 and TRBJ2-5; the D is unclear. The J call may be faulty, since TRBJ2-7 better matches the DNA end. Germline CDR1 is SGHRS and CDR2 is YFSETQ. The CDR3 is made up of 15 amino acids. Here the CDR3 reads CASSDARMAIGEQYF. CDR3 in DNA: TGCGCCAGCAGCGACGCCAGGATGGCAATTGGCGAGCAGTACTTC.

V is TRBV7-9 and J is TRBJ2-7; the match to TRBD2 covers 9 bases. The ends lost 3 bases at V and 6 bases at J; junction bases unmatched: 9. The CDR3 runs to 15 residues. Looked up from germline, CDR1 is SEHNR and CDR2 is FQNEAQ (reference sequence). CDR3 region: CASSFLSGRPLEQYF. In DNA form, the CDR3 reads TGTGCCAGCAGCTTCCTAAGCGGGAGGCCCCTCGAGCAGTACTTC.

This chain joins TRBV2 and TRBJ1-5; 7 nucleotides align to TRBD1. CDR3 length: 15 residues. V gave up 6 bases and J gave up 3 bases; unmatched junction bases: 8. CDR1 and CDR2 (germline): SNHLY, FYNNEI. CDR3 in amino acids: CASREDGTANQPQHF. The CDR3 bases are TGTGCCAGCAGGGAGGACGGGACAGCCAATCAGCCCCAGCATTTT. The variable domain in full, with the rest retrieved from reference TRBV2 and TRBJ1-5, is EPEVTQTPSHQVTQMGQEVILRCVPISNHLYFYWYRQILGQKVEFLVSFYNNEISEKSEIFDDQFSVERPDGSNFTLKIRSTKLEDSAMYFCASREDGTANQPQHFGDGTRLSIL.

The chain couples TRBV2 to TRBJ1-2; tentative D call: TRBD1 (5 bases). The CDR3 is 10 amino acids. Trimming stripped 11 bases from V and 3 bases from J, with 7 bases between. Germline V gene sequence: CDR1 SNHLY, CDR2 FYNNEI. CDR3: CAWGDYGYTF. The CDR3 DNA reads TGTGCCTGGGGCGACTATGGCTACACCTTC.

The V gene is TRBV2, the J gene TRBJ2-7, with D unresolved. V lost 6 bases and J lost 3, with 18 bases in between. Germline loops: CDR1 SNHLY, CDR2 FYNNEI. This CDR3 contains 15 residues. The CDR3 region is CASRPQATSFYEQYF. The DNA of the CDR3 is TGTGCCAGCAGACCCCAGGCTACATCCTTCTACGAGCAGTACTTC. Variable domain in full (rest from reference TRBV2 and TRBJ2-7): EPEVTQTPSHQVTQMGQEVILRCVPISNHLYFYWYRQILGQKVEFLVSFYNNEISEKSEIFDDQFSVERPDGSNFTLKIRSTKLEDSAMYFCASRPQATSFYEQYFGPGTRLTVT.